This TCR beta chain was recovered during a study of shared clonotypes between healthy human individuals. For the study at large: Per-donor plates numbered three CD4 naive, three CD4 memory, two CD8 naive and one CD8 memory. Findings and limits, study-wide: Non-shared clonotypes had lower generation probabilities than those shared by all four donors.

Deep-level settings were used for running the assay. Sequenced by immunoSEQ multiplex PCR; TCRdb stores in-frame clones only, minus some. The sample includes some 2 million clones, 90% to 95% seen only once; the top ten take 0.13%. Adult Caucasians living in Nashville, Tennessee made up all of the donors. The V end lost 6 bases, the J end lost 6 bases, and 12 bases lay between the germline ends. Germline CDR1 and CDR2: SGHAT and FQNNGV. The CDR3 length is 13 residues. Worth noting for this clone: What it binds is not known.

Sequencing input: naive CD4+ T cells sorted from blood. The subset denotes: CD45RA+ positively selected. The sequence was obtained from a man younger than 35 in good health. The V gene is TRBV11-2, the J gene TRBJ1-5; D might be TRBD1 (6 bases). The CDR3: CASSTGTSQPQHF. Here the CDR3 DNA reads TGTGCCAGCAGTACAGGGACGAGTCAGCCCCAGCATTTT.